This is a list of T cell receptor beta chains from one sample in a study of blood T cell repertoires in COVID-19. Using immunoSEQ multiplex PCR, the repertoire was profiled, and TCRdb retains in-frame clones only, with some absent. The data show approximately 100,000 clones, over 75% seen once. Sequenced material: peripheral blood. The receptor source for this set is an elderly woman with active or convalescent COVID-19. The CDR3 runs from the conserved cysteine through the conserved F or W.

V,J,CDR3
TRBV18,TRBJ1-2,CASSPPAGVDYGYTF
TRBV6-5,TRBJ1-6,CASSLLTGGRSPLHF
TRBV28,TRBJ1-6,CASRAGDSYNSPLHF
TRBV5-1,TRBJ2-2,CASRPLERGPIGELFF
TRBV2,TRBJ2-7,CASSDGPLAGVSYEQYF
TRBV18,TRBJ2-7,CASSETGGVYEQYF
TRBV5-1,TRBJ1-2,CASSLGGADYGYTF
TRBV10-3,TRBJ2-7,CAISENRPEQYF
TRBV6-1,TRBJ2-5,CASSAVGLAGAPVTQYF
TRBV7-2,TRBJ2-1,CASSSDRGLINEQFF
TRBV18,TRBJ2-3,CASSRDGTDTQYF
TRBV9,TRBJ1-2,CASSGPTGNYGYTF
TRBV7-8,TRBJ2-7,CASGGQGYEQYF
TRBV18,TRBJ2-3,CASSPSGDSTDTQYF
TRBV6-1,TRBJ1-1,CASSERQGWTEAFF
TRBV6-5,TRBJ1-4,CASSSVTGVLEKLFF
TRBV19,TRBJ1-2,CASTREGGSRNYGYTF
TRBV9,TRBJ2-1,CASSARYLSGASSYNEQFF
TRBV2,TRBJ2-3,CASSRDSGTDTQYF
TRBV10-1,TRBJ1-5,CASSEGAVLGNQPQHF
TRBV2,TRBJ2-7,CASSGFSAGSYEQYF
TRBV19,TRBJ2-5,CASSISGSGRNGETQYF
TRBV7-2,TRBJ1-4,CASSLGQADEKLFF
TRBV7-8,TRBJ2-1,CASSLGGEQFF
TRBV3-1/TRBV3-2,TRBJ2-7,CASSHPGLLPSYEQYF
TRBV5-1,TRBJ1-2,CASSLGEGYGYTF
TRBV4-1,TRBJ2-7,CASSQGAGSYEQYF
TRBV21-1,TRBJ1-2,CASSSRQGKLYGYTF
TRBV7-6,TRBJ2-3,CASSHGLAGGPDTQYF
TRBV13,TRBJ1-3,CASSLVARWMGNTIYF
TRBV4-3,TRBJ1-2,CASSQSPGQDFSNYGYTF
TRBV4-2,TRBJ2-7,CASTDLRGGPEQYF
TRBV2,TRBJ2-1,CASSTGTRYNEQFF
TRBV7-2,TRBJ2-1,CASSHWQDEQFF
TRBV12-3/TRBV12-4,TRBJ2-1,CASSRTGLNEQFF
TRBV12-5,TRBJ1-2,CASGLGEFLANYGYTF
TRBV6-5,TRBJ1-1,CASSYGPPLPEAFF
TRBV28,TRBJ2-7,CASTYSGEGHEQYF
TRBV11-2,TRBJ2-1,CASRTLRRASYNEQFF
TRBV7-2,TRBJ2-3,CASSLAASFTDTQYF
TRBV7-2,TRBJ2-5,CASSLELGRQETQYF
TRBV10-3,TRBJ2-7,CAIRGQYEQYF
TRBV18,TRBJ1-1,CASSPSTGNTEAFF
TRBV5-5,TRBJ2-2,CASSLAGTGTGELFF
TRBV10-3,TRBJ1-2,CAIRNGQGKEGYTF
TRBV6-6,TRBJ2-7,CASSHDQGQGAYEQYF
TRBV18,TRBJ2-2,CASSRDSATGELFF
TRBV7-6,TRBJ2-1,CASSLAQQRGEQFF
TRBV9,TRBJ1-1,CASSTNTDKPEAFF
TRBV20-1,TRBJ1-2,CSAPQGNGYTF
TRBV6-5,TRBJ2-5,CASSSAGGPVETQYF
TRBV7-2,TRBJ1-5,CASSANRVAQPQHF
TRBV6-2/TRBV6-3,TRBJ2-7,CASSSLLAVSYEQYF